This T cell receptor (beta chain) comes out of a study of vaccination and CD4 T cells after COVID-19. For this clonotype: The antigen remains unidentified.

Treatment: roughly 11-day PBMC culture with coronavirus spike peptide pools or control peptides (ViraFEST assay). Roughly 2 million PBMCs were grown per well alongside 10 IU/ml IL-2 and about 9.5 ug/ml peptide pools. Negative selection separated CD4+ T cells from approximately 11-day cultures. Germline V gene data show CDR1 as DFQATT and CDR2 as SNEGSKA (reference sequence). The J segment lost 7 bases and the V segment lost 2 bases, leaving 5 bases of the junction unmatched. CDR3 length: 13 residues. Scientists ran DNA taken from cultured CD4+ T cells through the Oncomine TCR Beta short-read assay for sequencing. TCRdb re-analysed the PCR reads in MiXCR, keeping a single row per CDR3 protein. The sample holds roughly 11,000 distinct CDR3 sequences, roughly 58% seen once.

The genes are TRBV20-1 and TRBJ1-1; 9 nucleotides align to TRBD1. This receptor was identified in a human donor who had recovered from COVID-19. The sequencing sample was made of CD4+ T cells from blood, cultured in vitro. The CDR3, as DNA: TGCAGTGCTAGACAAACAGGGGGCGGTGAAGCTTTCTTT. Translating gives CSARQTGGGEAFF.